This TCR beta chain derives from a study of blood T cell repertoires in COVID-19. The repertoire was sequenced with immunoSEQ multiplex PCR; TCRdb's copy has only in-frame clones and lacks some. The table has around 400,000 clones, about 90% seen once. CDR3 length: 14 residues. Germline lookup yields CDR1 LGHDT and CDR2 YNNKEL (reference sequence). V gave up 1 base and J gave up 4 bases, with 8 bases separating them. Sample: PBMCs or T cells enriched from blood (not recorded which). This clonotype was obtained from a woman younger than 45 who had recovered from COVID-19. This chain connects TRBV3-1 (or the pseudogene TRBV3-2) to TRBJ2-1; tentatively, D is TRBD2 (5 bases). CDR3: CASSQAPGYNEQFF. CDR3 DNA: TGTGCCAGCAGCCAAGCCCCGGGGTACAATGAGCAGTTCTTC.